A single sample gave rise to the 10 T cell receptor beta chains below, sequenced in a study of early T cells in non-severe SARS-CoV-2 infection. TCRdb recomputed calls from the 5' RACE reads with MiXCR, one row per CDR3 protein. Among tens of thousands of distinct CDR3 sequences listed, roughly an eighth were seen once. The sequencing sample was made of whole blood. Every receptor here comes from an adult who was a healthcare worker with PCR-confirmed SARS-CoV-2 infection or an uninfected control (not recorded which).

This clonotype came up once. The CDR3 protein is CASGRNYEQYF. In DNA, the CDR3 is TGTGCCAGCGGGCGAAACTACGAGCAGTACTTC. The chain employs TRBV2 and TRBJ2-7, with no clear D. Germline CDR1 is SNHLY and CDR2 is FYNNEI. CDR3 length: 11 amino acids. The V end was cut by 8 bases, the J end by 3 bases, with 8 bases between.

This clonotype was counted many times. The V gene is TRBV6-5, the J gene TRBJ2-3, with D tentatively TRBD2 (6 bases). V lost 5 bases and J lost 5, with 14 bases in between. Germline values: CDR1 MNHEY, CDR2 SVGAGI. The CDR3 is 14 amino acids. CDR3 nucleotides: TGTGCCAGCAGTCGGGACTTGGAGATAGATACGCAGTATTTT. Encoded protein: CASSRDLEIDTQYF.

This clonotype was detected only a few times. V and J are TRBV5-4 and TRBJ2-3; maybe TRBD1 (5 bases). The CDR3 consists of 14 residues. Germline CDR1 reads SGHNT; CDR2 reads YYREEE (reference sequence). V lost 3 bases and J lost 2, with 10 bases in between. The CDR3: CASSWGGITDTQYF. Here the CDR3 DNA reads TGTGCCAGCAGCTGGGGCGGAATCACAGATACGCAGTATTTT.

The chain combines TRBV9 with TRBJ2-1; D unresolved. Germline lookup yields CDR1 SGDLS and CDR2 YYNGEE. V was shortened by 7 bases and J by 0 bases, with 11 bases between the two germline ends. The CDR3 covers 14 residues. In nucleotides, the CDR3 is TGTGCCAGCCAAACTGCGAGCTCCTACAATGAGCAGTTCTTC. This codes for CASQTASSYNEQFF.

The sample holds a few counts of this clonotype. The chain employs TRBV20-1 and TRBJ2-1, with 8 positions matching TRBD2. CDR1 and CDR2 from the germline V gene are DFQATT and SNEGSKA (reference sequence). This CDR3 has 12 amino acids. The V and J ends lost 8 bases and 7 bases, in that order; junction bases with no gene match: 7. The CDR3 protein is CSPEQRENEQFF. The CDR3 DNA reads TGCAGTCCGGAACAGCGGGAGAATGAGCAGTTCTTC.

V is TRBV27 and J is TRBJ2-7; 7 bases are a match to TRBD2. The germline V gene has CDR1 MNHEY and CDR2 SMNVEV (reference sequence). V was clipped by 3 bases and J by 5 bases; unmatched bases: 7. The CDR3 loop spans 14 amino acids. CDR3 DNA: TGTGCCAGCAGTTTGAGGGAGGGCCGCAACGAGCAGTACTTC. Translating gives CASSLREGRNEQYF.

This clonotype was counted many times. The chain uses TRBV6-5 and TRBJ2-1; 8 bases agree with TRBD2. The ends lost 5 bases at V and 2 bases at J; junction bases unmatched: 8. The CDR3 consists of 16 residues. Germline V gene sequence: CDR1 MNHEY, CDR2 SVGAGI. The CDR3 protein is CASSTVRGLAYNEQFF. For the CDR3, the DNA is TGTGCCAGCAGTACCGTACGGGGACTAGCCTACAATGAGCAGTTCTTC.

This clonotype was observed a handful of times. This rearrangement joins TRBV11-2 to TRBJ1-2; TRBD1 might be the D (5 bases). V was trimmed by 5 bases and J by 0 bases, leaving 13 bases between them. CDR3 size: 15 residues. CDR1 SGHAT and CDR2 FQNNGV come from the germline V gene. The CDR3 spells CASSPGHLTNYGYTF. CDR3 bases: TGTGCCAGCAGCCCAGGACACCTCACTAACTATGGCTACACCTTC.

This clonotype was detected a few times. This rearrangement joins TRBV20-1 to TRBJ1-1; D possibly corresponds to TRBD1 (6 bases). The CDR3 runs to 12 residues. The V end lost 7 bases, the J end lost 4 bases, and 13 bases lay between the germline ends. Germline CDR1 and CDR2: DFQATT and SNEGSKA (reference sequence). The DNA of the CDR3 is TGCAGTGTTTTACAGGGAGGCACTGAAGCTTTCTTT. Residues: CSVLQGGTEAFF.

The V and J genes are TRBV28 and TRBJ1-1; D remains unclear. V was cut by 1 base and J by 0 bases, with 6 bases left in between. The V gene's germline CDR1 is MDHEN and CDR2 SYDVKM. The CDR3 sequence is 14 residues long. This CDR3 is CASSLSLMNTEAFF. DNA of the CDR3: TGTGCCAGCAGTTTATCCCTGATGAACACTGAAGCTTTCTTT. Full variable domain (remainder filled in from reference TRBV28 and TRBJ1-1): DVKVTQSSRYLVKRTGEKVFLECVQDMDHENMFWYRQDPGLGLRLIYFSYDVKMKEKGDIPEGYSVSREKKERFSLILESASTNQTSMYLCASSLSLMNTEAFFGQGTRLTVV.